This entry describes one TCR beta chain. The V gene's germline CDR1 is SGHDN and CDR2 FVKESK. CDR3 length: 15 residues. Trimming cost V 3 bases and J 4 bases; bases outside gene matches: 5. The treatment denotes: about 20 received Ad26.COV2.S at low or high dose, single or two shots; about 5 received placebo; per-sample allocation not given. The study sampled participants on day 63 after the first vaccine or placebo injection. Method: immunoSEQ multiplex PCR; TCRdb's copy keeps in-frame clones and lacks some. The sample records about 370,000 clones, 70% to 90% being singletons. The sample is drawn from a study of Ad26.COV2.S vaccination and SARS-CoV-2 variants.

Sequencing used peripheral blood, obtained in a trial of Ad26.COV2.S vaccine versus placebo. The rearrangement joins TRBV14 to TRBJ2-1; TRBD2 aligns across 8 bases. The clonotype was recovered from a person between 18 and 59 years old who received the Ad26.COV2.S COVID-19 vaccine or a placebo. The CDR3 loop is CASSHPGGRYNEQFF. CDR3 bases: TGTGCCAGCAGCCACCCGGGAGGGCGTTACAATGAGCAGTTCTTC.